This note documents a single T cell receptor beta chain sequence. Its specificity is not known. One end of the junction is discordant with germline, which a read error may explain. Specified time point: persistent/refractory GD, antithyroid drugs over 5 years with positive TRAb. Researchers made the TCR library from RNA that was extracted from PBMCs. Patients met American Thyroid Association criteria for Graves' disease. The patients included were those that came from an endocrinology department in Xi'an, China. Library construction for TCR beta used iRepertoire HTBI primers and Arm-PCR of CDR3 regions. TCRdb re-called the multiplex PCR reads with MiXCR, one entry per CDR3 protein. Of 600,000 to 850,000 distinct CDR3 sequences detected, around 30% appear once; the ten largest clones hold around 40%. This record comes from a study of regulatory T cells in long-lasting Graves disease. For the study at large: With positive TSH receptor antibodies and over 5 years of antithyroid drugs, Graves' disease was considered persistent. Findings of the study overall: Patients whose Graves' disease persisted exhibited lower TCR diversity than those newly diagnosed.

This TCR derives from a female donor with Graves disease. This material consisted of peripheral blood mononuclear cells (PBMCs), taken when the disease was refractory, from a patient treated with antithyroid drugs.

The CDR3: CASRGRTSGLGADTQCF. The DNA for the CDR3 is TGTGCCAGCAGGGGAAGGACTAGCGGTCTGGGAGCAGATACGCAGTGTTTT. This rearrangement joins TRBV27 to TRBJ2-3; 10 bases map to TRBD2. Germline V lookup: CDR1 MNHEY, CDR2 SMNVEV (reference sequence). The CDR3 totals 17 residues.